The sample holds a few counts of the clone carrying this TCR beta chain. This record belongs to a study of identical twins. One entry per CDR3 protein results from TCRdb running MiXCR on the 5' RACE reads. The sample records more than 1.5 million distinct CDR3 sequences, around 29% being singletons. V was pared by 6 bases and J by 3 bases, with 8 bases of the junction left unmatched. Germline V gives CDR1 MDHEN, CDR2 SYDVKM. There are 16 residues in the CDR3. The chain is built from TRBV28 and TRBJ2-1; 10 bases match TRBD2. The sequenced material came from cord blood. This sequence originates from a newborn girl in good health. CDR3 region: CASRPGLAVYYNEQFF. The CDR3 DNA reads as TGTGCCAGCAGACCCGGACTAGCGGTTTACTACAATGAGCAGTTCTTC.